This T cell receptor (beta chain) was recorded in a study of blood T cell repertoires in COVID-19. Some clones are missing from TCRdb's copy, which holds only in-frame ones; the method was immunoSEQ multiplex PCR. The table includes about 200,000 clones, roughly 87% detected once. Germline V gene lookup returns CDR1 SGHVS and CDR2 FNYEAQ. Trimming stripped 5 bases from V and 3 bases from J, with 22 bases between. CDR3 length: 18 amino acids. The rearrangement uses TRBV7-6 and TRBJ2-2; possibly TRBD2 for D (7 bases). Sequencing was carried out using PBMCs or T cells enriched from blood (not recorded which). The sequence was collected from a woman aged 25 to 39 who had recovered from COVID-19. In DNA, the CDR3 is TGTGCCAGCAGCCCCACGTGGGGGGGCGACACGTACACCGGGGAGCTGTTTTTT. It codes for CASSPTWGGDTYTGELFF.